The 10 T cell receptor beta chains reported below all come from one sample, sequenced in a study of long-term antiretroviral therapy in people with HIV. Runs used v3.0 of the immunoSEQ assay and were done at survey level. Profiling relied on immunoSEQ multiplex PCR, and the TCRdb table lists in-frame clones only, not all of them. The sample has 25,000 to 30,000 clones; 88% are singletons. The material was unsorted PBMCs, obtained 0.5 years after starting antiretroviral therapy. The receptor set was obtained from a woman aged 18-29 years with HIV.

The chain is built from TRBV19 and TRBJ2-7; TRBD2 aligns across 7 bases. Germline assignment: CDR1 LNHDA and CDR2 SQIVND (reference sequence). CDR3 size: 13 residues. After removal of 6 bases from V and 3 bases from J, the junction contained 5 bases not matched to a gene. The CDR3 spells CASSPTSDYEQYF. CDR3 DNA sequence: TGTGCCAGTAGCCCCACTAGCGACTACGAGCAGTACTTC.

The rearrangement links TRBV28 to TRBJ1-5, with 7 bases identical to TRBD1. V lost 1 base to trimming and J lost 0 bases; unmatched junction nucleotides: 6. Germline V gene sequence: CDR1 MDHEN, CDR2 SYDVKM. The CDR3 loop spans 17 amino acids. CDR3 DNA: TGTGCCAGCAGTTTATCCCCGGGACAGCTTAGCAATCAGCCCCAGCATTTT. Residues: CASSLSPGQLSNQPQHF.

V gene TRBV6-6 combines with J gene TRBJ1-1, with 7 bases lining up with TRBD1. Germline CDR1 is MNHNY and CDR2 is SVGAGI (reference sequence). This CDR3 is built from 13 residues. J gave up 3 bases and V 4 bases, and 2 bases lay outside the gene matches. CDR3 sequence reads: CASSWDRHTEAFF. Written as DNA, the CDR3 is TGTGCCAGCAGTTGGGACAGACACACTGAAGCTTTCTTT.

The gene calls are TRBV11-2 and TRBJ1-4; D is possibly TRBD1 (5 bases). The CDR3 consists of 12 residues. V was pared by 6 bases and J by 11 bases, with 13 bases between. CDR1 is SGHAT and CDR2 is FQNNGV in the germline V gene. CDR3 protein: CASSQRGEKLFF. The CDR3, as DNA: TGTGCCAGCAGTCAACGGGGGGAGAAACTGTTTTTT.

This chain links TRBV28 with TRBJ1-4; 8 nucleotides match TRBD1. The CDR3 consists of 17 residues. The junction had 11 bases not matched to a gene; V was cut back by 8 bases and J by 0 bases. The germline V gene encodes CDR1 MDHEN and CDR2 SYDVKM. Here the CDR3 reads CASARGRGPPTNEKLFF. CDR3 in DNA: TGTGCCAGCGCCAGGGGGCGCGGTCCTCCAACTAATGAAAAACTGTTTTTT.

The chain carries TRBV10-3 and TRBJ2-1, with 7 bases identical to TRBD2. CDR1 is ENHRY, CDR2 SYGVKD, per germline. The junction had 7 bases not matched to a gene; V was cut back by 0 bases and J by 5 bases. The CDR3 has 16 residues. The CDR3 DNA reads as TGTGCCATCAGTGAGTCGATGGCGGGAGAGCACAATGAGCAGTTCTTC. The encoded protein is CAISESMAGEHNEQFF.

This sequence joins TRBV7-8 and TRBJ2-3; maybe TRBD1 (6 bases). Germline CDR1 SGHVS, CDR2 FQNEAQ. CDR3 size: 14 residues. V was clipped by 5 bases and J by 2 bases, with 11 bases between them. The DNA of the CDR3 is TGTGCCAGCAGCCCTAGACAGGTCACAGATACGCAGTATTTT. Protein product: CASSPRQVTDTQYF.

V is TRBV19 and J is TRBJ2-2, with D perhaps being TRBD1 or TRBD2 (5 bases each). CDR3 size: 15 residues. Germline V CDR1 and CDR2: LNHDA, SQIVND (reference sequence). V was shortened by 11 bases and J by 1 base, with 17 bases between the two germline ends. The CDR3 DNA reads TGTGCCTCCCACCTCGGGACGGTGAACACCGGGGAGCTGTTTTTT. Its protein product is CASHLGTVNTGELFF.

This clone was seen just once. This rearrangement joins TRBV28 to TRBJ2-6; TRBD1 or TRBD2 may be the D gene (5 bases each). Germline V gene data show CDR1 as MDHEN and CDR2 as SYDVKM. This CDR3 region has 16 residues. Trimming removed 2 bases at V and 4 bases at J, with 12 bases between. CDR3 in DNA: TGTGCCAGCAGTTTACGAGGGGCGTCCGGGGCCAACGTCCTGACTTTC. It encodes CASSLRGASGANVLTF. The entire variable domain, with the rest obtained from reference TRBV28 and TRBJ2-6, is as follows: DVKVTQSSRYLVKRTGEKVFLECVQDMDHENMFWYRQDPGLGLRLIYFSYDVKMKEKGDIPEGYSVSREKKERFSLILESASTNQTSMYLCASSLRGASGANVLTFGAGSRLTVL.

The rearrangement uses TRBV15 and TRBJ1-1; no firm D call. The V gene's germline CDR1 is LNHNV and CDR2 YYDKDF (reference sequence). The germline V and J ends were trimmed by 2 bases and 0 bases, with 7 bases remaining between them. The CDR3 has 14 residues. The chain's CDR3 is CATSRPGVNTEAFF. CDR3 bases: TGTGCCACCAGCAGACCTGGGGTGAACACTGAAGCTTTCTTT.